This T cell receptor (beta chain) was identified in a study of cytomegalovirus exposure and HLA in healthy donors. The ends were cut back, 0 bases at V and 0 bases at J, with 6 bases in the middle. CDR1 is SGHDT, CDR2 YYEEEE, per germline. This CDR3 region has 14 residues. This clone was seen a handful of times. The antigen is not known. Primers for the PCR totalled 60 Vbeta and 13 Jbeta. In the authors' methods: In a later analysis, the count reached 74 million or so unique TCR beta chains, with 10 million to 11 million shared. The repertoire was sequenced with immunoSEQ multiplex PCR; TCRdb's copy has only in-frame clones and lacks some. For V, J and clone size, that table is used; D and trimming come from the DNA. Of over 150,000 clones in the sample, 80% were seen once. Study-level results: According to the study, roughly 160 TCR beta chains were cytomegalovirus-associated.

The TCR was taken from a woman aged 40 to 49 in good health and CMV-seropositive. This chain uses TRBV5-6 with TRBJ1-1; D remains unclear. Sequences were obtained from PBMCs. The CDR3 sequence is CASSLGLLNTEAFF. As DNA, the CDR3 is TGTGCCAGCAGCTTGGGGCTCCTGAACACTGAAGCTTTCTTT.